Listed here are 20 T cell receptor beta chains from one sample, sequenced in a study of blood T cell repertoires in COVID-19 (TCRdb year 2020). The method was the immunoSEQ multiplex PCR assay. Sourced from immuneACCESS, this table was stored by TCRdb with only in-frame sequences that have V and J called. A share of the clones is absent; for the studies checked, an unresolved V gene accounts for under half, and the remainder has no known explanation. The sample records 150,000 to 200,000 clones, around 83% of which are singletons. The ten top clones hold approximately 8% of the sample. Input material: peripheral blood. The receptors come from an older woman with acute or convalescent COVID-19.

The V gene is TRBV21-1, the J gene TRBJ2-4; the tabulated D call, TRBD1, remains unverified against the DNA. TRBV21-1 is a listed pseudogene. The CDR3 contains 16 residues. In DNA, the CDR3 is TGTGCCAGCAGCACGTCAGGAATACTAGCCAAAAACATTCAGTACTTC. It specifies CASSTSGILAKNIQYF.

This chain links TRBV10-2 with TRBJ2-7; 10 nucleotides align to TRBD1. Unmatched junction bases numbered 14, after V lost 5 bases and J lost 13 bases. This CDR3 region has 14 residues. Germline CDR1 is WSHSY and CDR2 is SAAADI. The CDR3 spells CASSQTGGSIHLYF. In DNA, the CDR3 is TGCGCCAGCAGTCAGACAGGGGGCTCAATCCACCTATACTTC.

This clone was observed a single time. This rearrangement joins TRBV5-1 to TRBJ1-1; no clear D. V lost 4 bases to trimming and J lost 3 bases, with 13 bases between them. Germline V lookup: CDR1 SGHRS, CDR2 YFSETQ. This CDR3 region has 14 residues. The CDR3 DNA reads as TGCGCCAGCAGCCCTTTTTTTCAGGACACTGAAGCTTTCTTT. Translation gives CASSPFFQDTEAFF.

The gene calls are TRBV15 and TRBJ2-6; weak D call: TRBD2 (6 bases). This CDR3 comprises 21 residues. From germline, CDR1 is LNHNV and CDR2 YYDKDF (reference sequence). Trimming took 2 bases from V and 0 from J, leaving 23 bases between them. Written as DNA, the CDR3 is TGTGCCACCAGCAGATCGCCCCTACTGGGCGGGGTAAGCTCTGGGGCCAACGTCCTGACTTTC. Protein product: CATSRSPLLGGVSSGANVLTF.

This CDR3 is CASSMGGGETQYF. CDR3 nucleotide sequence: TGTGCCAGTAGTATGGGAGGCGGGGAGACCCAGTACTTC. The chain couples TRBV19 to TRBJ2-5; weak D call: TRBD2 (6 bases). V lost 3 bases and J lost 5, with 10 bases in between. Germline V gene lookup returns CDR1 LNHDA and CDR2 SQIVND (reference sequence). The CDR3 extends over 13 amino acids.

The rearrangement joins TRBV10-3 to TRBJ1-1; TRBD1 matches at 8 bases. CDR3 length equals 14 residues. After removal of 4 bases from V and 4 bases from J, the junction contained 5 bases not matched to a gene. Germline loops: CDR1 ENHRY, CDR2 SYGVKD. DNA for the CDR3: TGTGCCATCAGTGGGACAGGGACGGGCACTGAAGCTTTCTTT. Translation gives CAISGTGTGTEAFF.

The chain is built from TRBV30 and TRBJ1-5, with D unresolved. The CDR3 contains 14 residues. The germline CDR1 and CDR2 sequences are GTSNPN and SVGIG (reference sequence). V lost 1 base and J 5 bases, leaving 12 bases between the germline ends. For the CDR3, the DNA is TGTGCCTGGAGTGGGTTCTTCCCAGATCAGCCCCAGCATTTT. Translating it yields CAWSGFFPDQPQHF.

The J gene is TRBJ1-1, the V gene TRBV6-2 or TRBV6-3; the D is unclear. V lost 1 base to trimming and J lost 10 bases, with 19 bases between them. Germline-derived CDR1 and CDR2 are MNHEY and SVGEGT. There are 15 residues in the CDR3. CDR3 coding DNA: TGTGCCAGCAGTTACTTGTTCCAGTCGTATCGCGGAGCTTTCTTT. This translates into CASSYLFQSYRGAFF.

This chain joins TRBV5-4 and TRBJ1-2, with D unclear. Germline lookup yields CDR1 SGHNT and CDR2 YYREEE (reference sequence). The V gene lost 0 bases and the J gene lost 3 bases, with 9 bases spanning the gap. This CDR3 is built from 14 residues. The CDR3 sequence: CASSLESFDYGYTF. The CDR3 bases are TGTGCCAGCAGCTTGGAGAGTTTCGACTATGGCTACACCTTC.

The gene calls are TRBV12-3 or TRBV12-4 and TRBJ2-3, with D possibly matching TRBD2 (5 bases). With 2 bases removed from V and 4 bases from J, the gap between germline ends came to 7 bases. CDR3 length: 13 residues. The CDR3 spells CASSLRGSDTQYF. CDR3 sequence (DNA): TGTGCCAGCAGTTTAAGAGGGTCAGATACGCAGTATTTT.

This clone came up a few times. This sequence joins TRBV4-1 and TRBJ1-6, with a possible D match to TRBD1 (5 bases). Germline loops: CDR1 MGHRA, CDR2 YSYEKL. The CDR3 sequence is 13 residues long. Trimming pared 5 bases from V and 16 bases from J, leaving 18 bases between. The CDR3: CASSFQIGVGLHF. The CDR3 nucleotides are TGCGCCAGCAGCTTTCAAATAGGGGTGGGGCTCCACTTT.

This rearrangement joins TRBV9 to TRBJ2-5; 7 positions match TRBD2. With V trimmed by 0 bases and J by 2 bases, 1 base remained unmatched. CDR1 SGDLS and CDR2 YYNGEE come from the germline V gene. The CDR3 is made up of 14 amino acids. The CDR3 DNA sequence: TGTGCCAGCAGCGTAGGACTAGCACAAGAGACCCAGTACTTC. Translating gives CASSVGLAQETQYF.

This clone was detected only once. The chain links TRBV19 to TRBJ1-2; 7 nucleotides line up with TRBD1. V was pared by 5 bases and J by 4 bases, with 13 bases of the junction left unmatched. Germline V CDR1 and CDR2: LNHDA, SQIVND (reference sequence). The length of the CDR3 is 16 residues. The DNA of the CDR3 is TGTGCCAGTAGTTCCCGACAGGGTATGGGAGGCTATGGCTACACCTTC. This sequence encodes CASSSRQGMGGYGYTF.

This sequence joins TRBV2 and TRBJ2-7, with TRBD2 identical over 10 bases. CDR3 size: 13 residues. Germline assignment: CDR1 SNHLY and CDR2 FYNNEI. Unmatched junction bases numbered 1, after V lost 6 bases and J lost 2 bases. Here the CDR3 DNA reads TGTGCCAGCAGGCTAGCGGGAGCCTACGAGCAGTACTTC. Protein sequence: CASRLAGAYEQYF.

The chain links TRBV10-3 to TRBJ1-1; 9 nucleotides line up with TRBD1. The length of the CDR3 is 13 residues. The trim removed 3 bases at V and 12 bases at J, leaving 8 bases unmatched. Germline V lookup: CDR1 ENHRY, CDR2 SYGVKD. Written as DNA, the CDR3 is TGTGCCATCAGTGATCGGGACAGGGCTGGGACTTTCTTT. Translation: CAISDRDRAGTFF.

V usage is TRBV28 and J usage is TRBJ2-5; no firm D call. Germline values: CDR1 MDHEN, CDR2 SYDVKM. The CDR3 sequence is 16 residues long. Trimming removed 6 bases from V and 3 bases from J, with 20 bases in between. The DNA for the CDR3 is TGTGCCAGCAGCTATACAAGGAGCTCTATAGAAGAGACCCAGTACTTC. Amino acids: CASSYTRSSIEETQYF.

The gene calls are TRBV5-1 and TRBJ1-3, with D possibly matching TRBD1 (6 bases). Germline values: CDR1 SGHRS, CDR2 YFSETQ. This CDR3 is built from 17 residues. V shed 0 bases and J shed 0 bases, with 13 bases lying between them. Written as DNA, the CDR3 is TGCGCCAGCAGCTTGGGCGGTAGGGGGACCTCTGGAAACACCATATATTTT. It is translated as CASSLGGRGTSGNTIYF.

The genes are TRBV5-1 and TRBJ2-7; D possibly corresponds to TRBD1 (6 bases). The CDR3 is 12 amino acids. Germline V gene data show CDR1 as SGHRS and CDR2 as YFSETQ. V was shortened by 3 bases and J by 3 bases, with 7 bases between the two germline ends. CDR3 DNA: TGCGCCAGCAGCTCACAGGGCTACGAGCAGTACTTC. This translates into CASSSQGYEQYF.

The chain uses TRBV7-9 and TRBJ1-2; D perhaps matches TRBD1 (5 bases). The CDR3 has 15 residues. Trimming shortened V by 2 bases and J by 4 bases, and 14 bases separated the two germline ends. From germline, CDR1 is SEHNR and CDR2 FQNEAQ (reference sequence). The CDR3, as DNA: TGTGCCAGCAGCTTAATCCAGGGAGGGTCCTATGGCTACACCTTC. It translates to CASSLIQGGSYGYTF. Full variable domain (outside the CDR3, taken from reference TRBV7-9 and TRBJ1-2): DTGVSQNPRHKITKRGQNVTFRCDPISEHNRLYWYRQTLGQGPEFLTYFQNEAQLEKSRLLSDRFSAERPKGSFSTLEIQRTEQGDSAMYLCASSLIQGGSYGYTFGSGTRLTVV.

This chain connects TRBV7-3 to TRBJ2-1, with TRBD2 matching over 8 bases. Per the germline V gene, CDR1 is SGHTA and CDR2 is FQGTGA. CDR3 length: 16 residues. Trimming at V came to 4 bases and at J to 6 bases, leaving 11 bases not matched to a gene. In DNA, the CDR3 is TGTGCCAGCAGCTCATCCGGGACTAGGGGCAGCAATGAGCAGTTCTTC. Translation: CASSSSGTRGSNEQFF.